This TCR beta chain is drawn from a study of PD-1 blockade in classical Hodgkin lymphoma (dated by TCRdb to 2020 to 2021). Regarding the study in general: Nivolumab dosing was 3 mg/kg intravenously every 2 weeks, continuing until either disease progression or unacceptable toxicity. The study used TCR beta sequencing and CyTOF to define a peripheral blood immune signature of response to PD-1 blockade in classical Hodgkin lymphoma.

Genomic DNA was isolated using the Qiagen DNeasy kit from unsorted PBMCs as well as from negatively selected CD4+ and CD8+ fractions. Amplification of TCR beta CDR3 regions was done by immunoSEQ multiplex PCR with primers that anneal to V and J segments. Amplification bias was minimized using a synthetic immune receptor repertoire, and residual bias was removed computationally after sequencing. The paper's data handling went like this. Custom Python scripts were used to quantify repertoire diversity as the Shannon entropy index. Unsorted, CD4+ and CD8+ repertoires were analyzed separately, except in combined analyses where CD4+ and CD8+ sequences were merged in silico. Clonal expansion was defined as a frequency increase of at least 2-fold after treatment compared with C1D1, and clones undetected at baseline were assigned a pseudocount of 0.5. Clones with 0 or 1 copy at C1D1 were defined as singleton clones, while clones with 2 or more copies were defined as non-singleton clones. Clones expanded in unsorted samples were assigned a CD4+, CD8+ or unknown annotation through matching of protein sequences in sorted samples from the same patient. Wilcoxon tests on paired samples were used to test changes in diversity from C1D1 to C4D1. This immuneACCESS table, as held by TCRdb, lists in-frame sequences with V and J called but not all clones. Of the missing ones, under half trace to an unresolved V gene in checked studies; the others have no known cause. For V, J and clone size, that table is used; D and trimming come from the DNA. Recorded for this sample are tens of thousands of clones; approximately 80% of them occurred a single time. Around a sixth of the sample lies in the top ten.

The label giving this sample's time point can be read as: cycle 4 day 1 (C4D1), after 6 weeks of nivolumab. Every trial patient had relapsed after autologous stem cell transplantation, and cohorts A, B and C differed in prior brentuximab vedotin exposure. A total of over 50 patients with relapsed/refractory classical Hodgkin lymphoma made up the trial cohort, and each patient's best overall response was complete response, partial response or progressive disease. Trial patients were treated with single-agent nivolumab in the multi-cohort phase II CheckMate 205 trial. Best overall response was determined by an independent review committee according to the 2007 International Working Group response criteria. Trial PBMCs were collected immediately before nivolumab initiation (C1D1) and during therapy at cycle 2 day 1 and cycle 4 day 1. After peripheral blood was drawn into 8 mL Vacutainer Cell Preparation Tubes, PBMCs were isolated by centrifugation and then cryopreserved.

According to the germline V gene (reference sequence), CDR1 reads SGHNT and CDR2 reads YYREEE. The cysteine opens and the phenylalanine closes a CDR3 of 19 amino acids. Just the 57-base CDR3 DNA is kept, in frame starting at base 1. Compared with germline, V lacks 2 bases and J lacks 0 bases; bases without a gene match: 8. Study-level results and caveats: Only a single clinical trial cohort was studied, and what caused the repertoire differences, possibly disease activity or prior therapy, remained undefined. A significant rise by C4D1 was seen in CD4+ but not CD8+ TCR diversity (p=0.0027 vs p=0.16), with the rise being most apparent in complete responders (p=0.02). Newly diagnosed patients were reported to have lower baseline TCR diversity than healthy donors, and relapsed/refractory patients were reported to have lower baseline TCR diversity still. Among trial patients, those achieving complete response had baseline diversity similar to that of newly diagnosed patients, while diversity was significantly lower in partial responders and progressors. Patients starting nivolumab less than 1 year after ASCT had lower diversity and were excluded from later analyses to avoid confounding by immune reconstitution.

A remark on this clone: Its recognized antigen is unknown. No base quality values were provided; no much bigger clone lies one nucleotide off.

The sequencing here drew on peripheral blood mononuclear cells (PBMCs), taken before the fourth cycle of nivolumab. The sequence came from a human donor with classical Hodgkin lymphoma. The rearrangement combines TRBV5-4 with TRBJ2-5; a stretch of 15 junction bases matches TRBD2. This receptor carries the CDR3 CASSFLGLAGGKYQETQYF. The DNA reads TGTGCCAGCAGCTTTCTCGGACTAGCGGGGGGGAAGTACCAAGAGACCCAGTACTTC.